Reported below is one T cell receptor beta chain. The source of the sample is a study of blood T cell repertoires in COVID-19. Study background: Both acute and convalescent COVID-19 samples were obtained from the United States, Italy and Spain. T cells, B-cell-depleted T cells, or PBMCs provided the cDNA or gDNA that served as material.

In the authors' methods: Estimated nucleated cell counts came from reference gene primer amplification. Sequencing was performed with immunoSEQ multiplex PCR; in TCRdb, only in-frame clones are kept and a portion is missing. The V and J calls and clone size come from that table; D and trimming were worked out from the DNA. Altogether 80,000 to 100,000 clones are present, about nine tenths being singletons, with the ten largest covering 2.5% to 3.5%. The CDR3 has 13 amino acids. The germline V and J ends were trimmed by 0 bases and 8 bases, with 11 bases remaining between them. Germline V lookup: CDR1 SGHRS, CDR2 YFSETQ.

The chain is built from TRBV5-1 and TRBJ1-1; D ambiguous. Material: peripheral blood. This clonotype originated in a woman between 50 and 59 years old with active or convalescent COVID-19. CDR3 bases: TGCGCCAGCAGCTTGGTCTCAACGGGGGAAGCTTTCTTT. Its protein is CASSLVSTGEAFF.